The 19 T cell receptor beta chains given below trace back to one sample, sequenced in a study of T cells in localized non-small cell lung cancer. Sequencing used immunoSEQ multiplex PCR; TCRdb keeps in-frame clones, though not all of them. This table has roughly 72,000 clones, roughly nine tenths appearing once. The material sequenced was peripheral blood, taken before any cancer treatment. The receptors were sampled from a male donor at least 60 years old with stage III squamous cell lung carcinoma.

V usage is TRBV5-1 and J usage is TRBJ2-5; 9 bases align to TRBD2. This CDR3 spans 17 amino acids. In germline, CDR1 is SGHRS, CDR2 YFSETQ. The junction had 7 bases not matched to a gene; V was cut back by 0 bases and J by 1 base. Here the CDR3 DNA reads TGCGCCAGCAGCTTGGGGCCTGCTAGCGGGGCCCAAGAGACCCAGTACTTC. Amino acids: CASSLGPASGAQETQYF.

The chain has TRBV2 and TRBJ2-7, with 10 bases identical to TRBD1. Germline CDR1 is SNHLY and CDR2 is FYNNEI. This CDR3 has 12 residues. This CDR3 is CAGQGEPYEQYV. In nucleotides, the CDR3 is TGTGCTGGACAGGGGGAACCCTACGAGCAGTACGTC.

This chain uses TRBV7-9 with TRBJ2-3; TRBD2 matches at 10 bases. V was pared by 5 bases and J by 1 base, with 3 bases of the junction left unmatched. The V gene's germline CDR1 is SEHNR and CDR2 FQNEAQ (reference sequence). The CDR3 runs 15 residues. The CDR3 sequence is CASSTTSGGTDTQYF. The DNA for the CDR3 is TGTGCCAGCAGCACTACTAGCGGGGGCACAGATACGCAGTATTTT.

This sequence joins TRBV28 and TRBJ2-5, with 9 bases aligning to TRBD2. After removal of 4 bases from V and 5 bases from J, the junction contained 5 bases not matched to a gene. The CDR3 is made up of 14 amino acids. The germline gives CDR1 MDHEN, CDR2 SYDVKM. The CDR3 here is CASSSPLAGETQYF. The CDR3, as DNA: TGTGCCAGCAGTTCCCCTCTAGCGGGGGAGACCCAGTACTTC.

The chain couples TRBV7-2 to TRBJ2-4; 9 bases align to TRBD2. CDR1 is SGHTA and CDR2 is FQGNSA in the germline V gene. The CDR3 has 17 amino acids. With V trimmed by 4 bases and J by 2 bases, 9 bases remained unmatched. The CDR3 protein is CASSSSQSGGSKNIQYF. The CDR3 nucleotides are TGTGCCAGCAGCTCGAGTCAAAGCGGGGGGTCCAAAAACATTCAGTACTTC.

This chain links TRBV18 with TRBJ1-1; 8 bases agree with TRBD1. Losses at the gene ends were 5 bases for V and 2 bases for J; bases not matched to a gene: 7. The germline gives CDR1 KGHSH, CDR2 LQKENI. The CDR3 has 15 residues. This CDR3 reads CASSFTGTGNTEAFF. DNA for the CDR3: TGTGCCAGCTCATTTACCGGGACAGGCAACACTGAAGCTTTCTTT. Together with reference TRBV18 and TRBJ1-1, the CDR3 gives the full variable domain: NAGVMQNPRHLVRRRGQEARLRCSPMKGHSHVYWYRQLPEEGLKFMVYLQKENIIDESGMPKERFSAEFPKEGPSILRIQQVVRGDSAAYFCASSFTGTGNTEAFFGQGTRLTVV.

The chain recombines TRBV18 with TRBJ1-1; 7 nucleotides agree with TRBD1. The J segment lost 1 base and the V segment lost 6 bases, leaving 8 bases of the junction unmatched. The CDR3 sequence is 15 residues long. The V gene's germline CDR1 is KGHSH and CDR2 LQKENI. This CDR3 reads CASSFKGTENTEAFF. CDR3 in DNA: TGTGCCAGCTCTTTCAAGGGGACAGAGAACACTGAAGCTTTCTTT.

This clone was seen a handful of times. The V gene is TRBV2, the J gene TRBJ2-3; the D is unclear. CDR3 length equals 11 residues. V was shortened by 3 bases and J by 4 bases, with 2 bases between the two germline ends. Germline CDR1 SNHLY, CDR2 FYNNEI. The CDR3 region is CASSEPDTQYF. The CDR3 region has the DNA TGTGCCAGCAGTGAGCCAGATACGCAGTATTTT.

The chain couples TRBV25-1 to TRBJ2-1; 9 bases align to TRBD2. The CDR3 extends over 16 amino acids. Per germline, CDR1 MGHDK and CDR2 SYGVNS. Trimming at V came to 1 base and at J to 2 bases, leaving 3 bases not matched to a gene. CDR3 in DNA: TGTGCCAGCAGTGAATTCGGCGGGGGGGCCTACAATGAGCAGTTCTTC. Its translation is CASSEFGGGAYNEQFF.

The rearrangement links TRBV12-5 to TRBJ2-3; 9 nucleotides agree with TRBD1. CDR1 LGHNT and CDR2 FRNRAP come from the germline V gene. J lost 2 bases, V lost 6 bases, and 6 bases had no gene match. CDR3 size: 15 residues. The CDR3 protein is CASGPGTGITDTQYF. The CDR3 coding sequence is TGTGCTAGTGGCCCCGGGACAGGGATCACAGATACGCAGTATTTT.

This clone was seen more than once but under ten times. The CDR3 sequence: CASSDRVQPQHF. CDR3 DNA sequence: TGTGCCAGCAGCGACAGGGTTCAGCCCCAGCATTTT. J is TRBJ1-5 and V is TRBV28; the match to TRBD1 covers 7 bases. Germline CDR1 reads MDHEN; CDR2 reads SYDVKM. CDR3 length equals 12 residues. Losses at the gene ends were 6 bases for V and 6 bases for J; bases not matched to a gene: 2.

The chain joins TRBV18 to TRBJ2-3; 8 nucleotides align to TRBD1. CDR1 is KGHSH and CDR2 is LQKENI in the germline V gene. The CDR3 spans 15 residues. V lost 3 bases, J lost 4 bases, and 6 bases stayed unmatched. The CDR3 coding sequence is TGTGCCAGCTCACCCGGCCAGGGGGCGTCAGATACGCAGTATTTT. Translated: CASSPGQGASDTQYF.

This clone has only a few counts. At the DNA level, this CDR3 is encoded by other sequences in the same sample as well. The chain carries TRBV5-1 and TRBJ1-1; D remains unclear. There are 14 residues in the CDR3. V lost 5 bases to trimming and J lost 1 base, with 12 bases between them. The germline V gene has CDR1 SGHRS and CDR2 YFSETQ. CDR3 sequence reads: CASSPREGNTEAFF. CDR3 coding DNA: TGCGCCAGCAGTCCCCGAGAGGGGAACACTGAAGCTTTCTTT.

The chain joins TRBV7-7 to TRBJ2-2, with D perhaps given as TRBD1 or TRBD2 (5 bases each). V was cut by 1 base and J by 5 bases, with 11 bases left in between. Germline V lookup: CDR1 SSHAT, CDR2 FNYEAQ (reference sequence). This CDR3 contains 15 residues. The CDR3 protein is CASSLDEGWTGELFF. DNA of the CDR3: TGTGCCAGCAGCTTAGATGAGGGGTGGACCGGGGAGCTGTTTTTT.

This chain joins TRBV5-1 and TRBJ2-7, with 8 bases identical to TRBD2. The CDR3 totals 14 residues. J lost 5 bases, V lost 4 bases, and 8 bases had no gene match. Per germline, CDR1 SGHRS and CDR2 YFSETQ. This chain's CDR3 is CASSPGGGFDEQYV. CDR3 coding DNA: TGCGCCAGCAGCCCCGGGGGGGGGTTCGACGAGCAGTACGTC.

The chain links TRBV29-1 to TRBJ2-3; the D gene is possibly TRBD1 (5 bases). Trimming cost V 5 bases and J 3 bases, with 12 bases left between them. This CDR3 region has 13 residues. CDR1 SQVTM and CDR2 ANQGSEA come from the germline V gene. The CDR3 protein is CSVPGRATDTQYF. The CDR3 DNA reads TGCAGCGTTCCGGGCAGGGCGACAGATACGCAGTATTTT.

V is TRBV18 and J is TRBJ1-4; D not certain. V lost 3 bases, J lost 0 bases, and 5 bases lay in between. This CDR3 has 14 amino acids. Germline CDR1 KGHSH, CDR2 LQKENI. Written as DNA, the CDR3 is TGTGCCAGCTCACCGCCAGCAACTAATGAAAAACTGTTTTTT. Its protein is CASSPPATNEKLFF.

The chain carries TRBV9 and TRBJ2-1; 12 nucleotides line up with TRBD1. The germline CDR1 and CDR2 sequences are SGDLS and YYNGEE. V lost 0 bases, J lost 2 bases, and 3 bases stayed unmatched. This CDR3 has 17 residues. The CDR3 nucleotides read TGTGCCAGCAGCGTAGGGGACAGGGGGCAAGCCTACAATGAGCAGTTCTTC. This codes for CASSVGDRGQAYNEQFF.

The V gene is TRBV28, the J gene TRBJ1-1; D is uncertain. Trimming cost V 7 bases and J 0 bases, with 12 bases left between them. Germline V gene lookup returns CDR1 MDHEN and CDR2 SYDVKM. There are 14 residues in the CDR3. CDR3 protein: CASKIASLNTEAFF. DNA for the CDR3: TGTGCCAGCAAAATAGCCAGTCTGAACACTGAAGCTTTCTTT.